One and the same sample provided the 8 T cell receptor beta chains below, sequenced in a study of cytomegalovirus exposure and HLA in healthy donors. Sequenced by immunoSEQ multiplex PCR; TCRdb stores in-frame clones only, minus some. The table lists 140,000 to 150,000 clones, approximately 94% of them singletons. The sample taken for sequencing was PBMCs. The receptors here all came from a man younger than 35 in good health and CMV-seropositive.

This rearrangement joins TRBV19 to TRBJ1-5; possibly TRBD1 for D (5 bases). The CDR3 has 14 residues. Trimming took 8 bases from V and 5 from J, leaving 16 bases between them. CDR1 and CDR2 from the germline V gene are LNHDA and SQIVND (reference sequence). The CDR3 region is CASGPPGRDQPQHF. For the CDR3, the DNA is TGTGCCAGTGGGCCCCCTGGCAGGGATCAGCCCCAGCATTTT.

This clone was recorded a few times. The chain is built from TRBV4-1 and TRBJ2-4; TRBD1 is a possible D gene (6 bases). This CDR3 contains 19 residues. CDR1 and CDR2 (germline): MGHRA, YSYEKL. Trimming cost V 3 bases and J 0 bases, with 21 bases left between them. The CDR3 loop reads CASSHTILRGTVAKNIQYF. CDR3 coding DNA: TGCGCCAGCAGCCACACGATACTCAGGGGTACTGTAGCCAAAAACATTCAGTACTTC.

The rearrangement links TRBV27 to TRBJ1-4, with a weak D call TRBD1 (5 bases). Germline assignment: CDR1 MNHEY and CDR2 SMNVEV (reference sequence). This CDR3 region has 14 residues. The germline V and J ends were trimmed by 6 bases and 7 bases, with 15 bases remaining between them. CDR3: CASSRGGVGEKLFF. The CDR3 DNA follows: TGTGCCAGCAGCCGTGGGGGGGTAGGTGAAAAACTGTTTTTT.

The V and J genes are TRBV7-6 and TRBJ2-1; 12 positions match TRBD2. The CDR3 is 15 amino acids. V dropped 1 base and J dropped 9; count of bases not matched to a gene: 4. Germline values: CDR1 SGHVS, CDR2 FNYEAQ. The CDR3 region has the DNA TGTGCCAGCAGCTTAGATACTAGCGGGAGGACTGAGCAGTTCTTC. This gives the protein CASSLDTSGRTEQFF.

This chain links TRBV7-2 with TRBJ1-1, with D tentatively TRBD1 (5 bases). Germline-derived CDR1 and CDR2 are SGHTA and FQGNSA. Trimming stripped 4 bases from V and 4 bases from J, with 10 bases between. The CDR3 loop spans 13 amino acids. The DNA of the CDR3 is TGTGCCAGCAGCTCTAGGAGGGGCACTGAAGCTTTCTTT. Its protein product is CASSSRRGTEAFF.

This clone has more than one count but fewer than ten. This specimen includes other DNA sequences encoding the same CDR3. The DNA of the CDR3 is TGCAGCGTTGTAGGTCAGGGGGCGGGGGAGCAGTACTTC. This codes for CSVVGQGAGEQYF. The chain combines TRBV29-1 with TRBJ2-7, with 8 bases identical to TRBD1. Per germline, CDR1 SQVTM and CDR2 ANQGSEA. The CDR3 consists of 13 residues. J gave up 7 bases and V 4 bases, and 9 bases lay outside the gene matches.

The chain links TRBV6-4 to TRBJ2-3; TRBD2 is a possible D gene (6 bases). Trimming cost V 5 bases and J 2 bases, with 17 bases left between them. Germline V gene data show CDR1 as MRHNA and CDR2 as SNTAGT. The CDR3 has 16 residues. CDR3 nucleotide sequence: TGTGCCAGCAGTACTATAGGCGGGATGGACACAGATACGCAGTATTTT. This translates into CASSTIGGMDTDTQYF.

The chain couples TRBV4-1 to TRBJ2-1; D uncertain. V lost 0 bases and J lost 8, with 11 bases in between. The CDR3 sequence is 14 residues long. The germline V gene has CDR1 MGHRA and CDR2 YSYEKL. The CDR3, as DNA: TGCGCCAGCAGCCAAGATAGATCAGGTTATGAGCAGTTCTTC. This gives the protein CASSQDRSGYEQFF.